The 3 T cell receptor beta chains given below trace back to one sample, sequenced in a study of CD8+CD57+ T cells in acquired aplastic anemia. Patients selected for sequencing had displayed CD8+CD57+ cell expansion by flow cytometry. Researchers used genomic DNA as the template to profile TCR beta VDJ and CDR3. TCRdb re-called the reads through MiXCR, storing one row per CDR3 protein. The sample lists around 200,000 distinct CDR3 sequences, around 63% occurring once. Sequenced sample: sorted CD4+, CD8+, or CD8+CD57+ T cells (not recorded which) from PBMCs. These receptors all stem from a human donor with aplastic anemia.

The chain has TRBV6-9 and TRBJ1-1, with D unclear. Germline CDR1 and CDR2: MNHGY and SVAAGI. The CDR3 consists of 13 residues. V shed 7 bases and J shed 1 base, with 10 bases lying between them. CDR3 DNA sequence: TGTGCCAGCACCAACCGACAGAACACTGAAGCTTTCTTT. It translates to CASTNRQNTEAFF.

The chain carries TRBV15 and TRBJ2-7, with 7 bases matching TRBD1. The CDR3 length is 15 residues. V gave up 5 bases and J gave up 2 bases; unmatched junction bases: 9. The V gene's germline CDR1 is LNHNV and CDR2 YYDKDF (reference sequence). CDR3 coding DNA: TGTGCCACCAGCTACCCAGGGGGAGACACCTACGAGCAGTACTTC. Amino acids: CATSYPGGDTYEQYF.

V usage is TRBV19 and J usage is TRBJ2-7; D is tentatively TRBD1 or TRBD2 (5 bases each). V lost 5 bases and J 4 bases, leaving 21 bases between the germline ends. CDR1 and CDR2 from the germline V gene are LNHDA and SQIVND (reference sequence). The CDR3 has 16 amino acids. CDR3 in DNA: TGTGCCAGTAGTCCTCCCGGGGCCTCTGGAAGGTACGAGCAGTACTTC. This translates into CASSPPGASGRYEQYF. The full variable domain, its missing parts supplied by reference TRBV19 and TRBJ2-7, is DGGITQSPKYLFRKEGQNVTLSCEQNLNHDAMYWYRQDPGQGLRLIYYSQIVNDFQKGDIAEGYSVSREKKESFPLTVTSAQKNPTAFYLCASSPPGASGRYEQYFGPGTRLTVT.